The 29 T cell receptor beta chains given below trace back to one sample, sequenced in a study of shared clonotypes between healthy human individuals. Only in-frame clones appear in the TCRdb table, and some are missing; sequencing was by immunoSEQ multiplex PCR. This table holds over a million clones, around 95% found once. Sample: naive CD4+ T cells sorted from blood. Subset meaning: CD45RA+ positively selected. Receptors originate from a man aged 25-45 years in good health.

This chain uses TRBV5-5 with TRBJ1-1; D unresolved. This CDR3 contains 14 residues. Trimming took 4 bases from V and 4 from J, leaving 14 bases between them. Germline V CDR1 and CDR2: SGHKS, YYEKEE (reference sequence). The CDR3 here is CASSASGGSTEAFF. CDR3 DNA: TGTGCCAGCAGCGCGAGCGGCGGGAGCACTGAAGCTTTCTTT. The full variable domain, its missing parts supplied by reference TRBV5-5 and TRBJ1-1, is DAGVTQSPTHLIKTRGQQVTLRCSPISGHKSVSWYQQVLGQGPQFIFQYYEKEERGRGNFPDRFSARQFPNYSSELNVNALLLGDSALYLCASSASGGSTEAFFGQGTRLTVV.

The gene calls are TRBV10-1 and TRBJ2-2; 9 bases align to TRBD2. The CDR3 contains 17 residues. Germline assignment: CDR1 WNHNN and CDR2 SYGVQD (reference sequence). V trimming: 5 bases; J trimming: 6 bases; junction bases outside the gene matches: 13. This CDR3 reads CASSHGTSRGGPGELFF. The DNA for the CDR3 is TGCGCCAGCAGTCATGGGACTAGCCGAGGGGGTCCCGGGGAGCTGTTTTTT.

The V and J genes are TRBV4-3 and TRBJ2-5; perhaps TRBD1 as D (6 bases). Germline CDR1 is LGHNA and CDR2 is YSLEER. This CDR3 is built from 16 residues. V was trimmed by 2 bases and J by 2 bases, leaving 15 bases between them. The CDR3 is CASSQWSGRGQETQYF. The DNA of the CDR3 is TGCGCCAGCAGCCAATGGTCGGGCAGGGGACAAGAGACCCAGTACTTC.

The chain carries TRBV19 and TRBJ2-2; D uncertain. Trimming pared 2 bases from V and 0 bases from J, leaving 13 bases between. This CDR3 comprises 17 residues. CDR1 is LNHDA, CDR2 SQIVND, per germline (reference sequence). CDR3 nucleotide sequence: TGTGCCAGTAGTATAACCCCCCGGGTTCCGAACACCGGGGAGCTGTTTTTT. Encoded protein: CASSITPRVPNTGELFF.

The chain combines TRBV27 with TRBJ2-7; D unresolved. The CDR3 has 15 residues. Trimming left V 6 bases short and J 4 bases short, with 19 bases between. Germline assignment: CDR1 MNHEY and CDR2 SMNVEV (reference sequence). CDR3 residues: CASRLLLAYGYEQYF. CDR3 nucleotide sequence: TGTGCCAGCAGACTCCTTCTGGCGTATGGGTACGAGCAGTACTTC.

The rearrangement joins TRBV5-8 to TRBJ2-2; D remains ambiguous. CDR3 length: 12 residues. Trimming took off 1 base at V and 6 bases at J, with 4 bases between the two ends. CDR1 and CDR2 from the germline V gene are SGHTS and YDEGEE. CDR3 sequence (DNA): TGTGCCAGCAGCTTGTTCGCCGGGGAGCTGTTTTTT. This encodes CASSLFAGELFF.

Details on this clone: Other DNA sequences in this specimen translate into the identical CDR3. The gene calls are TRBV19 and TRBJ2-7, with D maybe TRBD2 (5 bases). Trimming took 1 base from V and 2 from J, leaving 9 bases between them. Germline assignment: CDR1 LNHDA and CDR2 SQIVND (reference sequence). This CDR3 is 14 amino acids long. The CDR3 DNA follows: TGTGCCAGTAGTATAGGGGGAGCACCCTACGAGCAGTACTTC. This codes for CASSIGGAPYEQYF.

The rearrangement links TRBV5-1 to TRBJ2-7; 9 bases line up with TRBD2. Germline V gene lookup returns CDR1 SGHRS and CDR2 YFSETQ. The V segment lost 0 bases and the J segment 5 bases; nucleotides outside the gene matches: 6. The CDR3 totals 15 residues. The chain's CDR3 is CASSLAGLASHEQYF. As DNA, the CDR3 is TGCGCCAGCAGCTTGGCCGGACTAGCGAGCCACGAGCAGTACTTC.

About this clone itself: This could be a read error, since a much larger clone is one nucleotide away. CDR3 DNA sequence: TGTGCCAGCTCACCATGGGAGACCCAGTACTTC. Its protein product is CASSPWETQYF. The chain is built from TRBV18 and TRBJ2-5; D is unclear. Germline CDR1 reads KGHSH; CDR2 reads LQKENI. Trimming cost V 2 bases and J 5 bases, with 3 bases left between them. The CDR3 is 11 amino acids.

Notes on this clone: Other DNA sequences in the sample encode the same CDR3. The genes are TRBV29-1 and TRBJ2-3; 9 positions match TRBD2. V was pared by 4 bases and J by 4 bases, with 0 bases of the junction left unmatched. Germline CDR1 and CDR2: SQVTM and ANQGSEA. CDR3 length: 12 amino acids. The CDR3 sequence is CSVASGADTQYF. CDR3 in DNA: TGCAGCGTTGCTAGCGGGGCAGATACGCAGTATTTT.

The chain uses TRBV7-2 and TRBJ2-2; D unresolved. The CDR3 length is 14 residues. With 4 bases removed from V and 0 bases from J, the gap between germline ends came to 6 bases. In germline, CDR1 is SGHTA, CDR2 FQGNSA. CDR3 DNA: TGTGCCAGCAGCTCCCAGACGAACACCGGGGAGCTGTTTTTT. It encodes CASSSQTNTGELFF.

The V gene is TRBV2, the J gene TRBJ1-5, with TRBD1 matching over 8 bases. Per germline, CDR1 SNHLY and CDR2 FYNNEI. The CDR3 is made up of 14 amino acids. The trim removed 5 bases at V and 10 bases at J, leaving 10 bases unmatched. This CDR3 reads CASSRDRGRGPQHF. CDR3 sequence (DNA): TGTGCCAGCAGTCGCGACAGGGGCAGGGGACCCCAGCATTTT.

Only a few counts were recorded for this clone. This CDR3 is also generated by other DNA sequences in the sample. The CDR3 protein is CASSPGTGGEETQYF. CDR3 DNA: TGTGCCAGCTCCCCCGGGACAGGGGGCGAGGAGACCCAGTACTTC. This chain uses TRBV18 with TRBJ2-5; 12 nucleotides match TRBD1. V trimming: 6 bases; J trimming: 5 bases; junction bases outside the gene matches: 7. Germline V CDR1 and CDR2: KGHSH, LQKENI. The CDR3 runs to 15 residues.

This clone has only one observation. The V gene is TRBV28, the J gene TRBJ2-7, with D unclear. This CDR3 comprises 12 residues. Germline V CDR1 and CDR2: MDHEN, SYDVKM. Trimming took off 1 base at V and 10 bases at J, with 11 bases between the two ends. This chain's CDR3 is CASSLFSRYQYF. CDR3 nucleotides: TGTGCCAGCAGTTTATTTTCGAGGTACCAGTACTTC.

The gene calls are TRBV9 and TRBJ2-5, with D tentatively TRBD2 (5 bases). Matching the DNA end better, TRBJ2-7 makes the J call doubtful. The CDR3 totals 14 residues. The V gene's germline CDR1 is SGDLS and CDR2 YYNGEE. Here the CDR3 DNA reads TGTGCCAGCAGCGTAGAGGGCCGGGGAAACGAGCAGTACTTC. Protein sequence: CASSVEGRGNEQYF.

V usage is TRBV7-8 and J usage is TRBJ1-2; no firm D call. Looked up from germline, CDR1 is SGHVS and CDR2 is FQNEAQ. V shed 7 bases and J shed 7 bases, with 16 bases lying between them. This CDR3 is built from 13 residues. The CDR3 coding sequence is TGTGCCAGCACCTTGGACCTTATGGGTGGCTACACCTTC. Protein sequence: CASTLDLMGGYTF.

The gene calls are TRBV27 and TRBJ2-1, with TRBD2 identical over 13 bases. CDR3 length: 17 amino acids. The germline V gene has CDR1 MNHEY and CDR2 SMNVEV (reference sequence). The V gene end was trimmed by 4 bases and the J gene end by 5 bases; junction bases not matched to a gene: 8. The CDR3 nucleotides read TGTGCCAGCAGTTCGTTACTAGCGGGAGGGCTCAACAATGAGCAGTTCTTC. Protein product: CASSSLLAGGLNNEQFF.

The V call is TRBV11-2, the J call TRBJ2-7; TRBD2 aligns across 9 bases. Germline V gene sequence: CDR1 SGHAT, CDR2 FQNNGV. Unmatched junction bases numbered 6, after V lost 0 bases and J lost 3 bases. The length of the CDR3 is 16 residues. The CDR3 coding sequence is TGTGCCAGCAGCTTAGATCGGATAGCGGGAGTCTACGAGCAGTACTTC. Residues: CASSLDRIAGVYEQYF.

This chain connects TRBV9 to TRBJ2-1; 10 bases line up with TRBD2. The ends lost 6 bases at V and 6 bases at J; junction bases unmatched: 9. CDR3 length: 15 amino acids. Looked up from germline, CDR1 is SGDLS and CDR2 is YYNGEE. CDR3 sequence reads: CASNLGLAESNEQFF. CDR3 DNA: TGTGCCAGCAATCTCGGACTAGCGGAATCCAATGAGCAGTTCTTC.

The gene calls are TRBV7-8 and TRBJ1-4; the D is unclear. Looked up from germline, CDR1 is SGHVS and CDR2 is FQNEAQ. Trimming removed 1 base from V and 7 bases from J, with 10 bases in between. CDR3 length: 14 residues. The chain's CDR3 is CASSLGLSSEKLFF. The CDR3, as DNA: TGTGCCAGCAGCTTAGGGCTTTCTAGTGAAAAACTGTTTTTT.

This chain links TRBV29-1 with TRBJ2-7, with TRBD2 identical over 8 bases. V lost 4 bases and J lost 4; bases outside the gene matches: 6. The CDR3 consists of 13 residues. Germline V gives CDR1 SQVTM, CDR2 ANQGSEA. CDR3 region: CSVGGRMKYEQYF. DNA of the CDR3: TGCAGCGTTGGCGGGAGGATGAAGTACGAGCAGTACTTC.

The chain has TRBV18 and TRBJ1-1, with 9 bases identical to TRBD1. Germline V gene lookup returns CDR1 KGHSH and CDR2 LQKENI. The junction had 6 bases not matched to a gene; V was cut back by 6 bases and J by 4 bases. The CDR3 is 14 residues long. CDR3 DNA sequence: TGTGCCAGCTCCTCCCGGGACAGGGTCACTGAAGCTTTCTTT. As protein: CASSSRDRVTEAFF. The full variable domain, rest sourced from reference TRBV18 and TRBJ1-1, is NAGVMQNPRHLVRRRGQEARLRCSPMKGHSHVYWYRQLPEEGLKFMVYLQKENIIDESGMPKERFSAEFPKEGPSILRIQQVVRGDSAAYFCASSSRDRVTEAFFGQGTRLTVV.

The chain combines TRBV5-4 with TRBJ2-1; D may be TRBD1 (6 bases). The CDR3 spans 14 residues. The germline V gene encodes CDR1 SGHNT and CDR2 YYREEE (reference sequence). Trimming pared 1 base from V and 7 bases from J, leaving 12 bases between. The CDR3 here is CASSLPGAANEQFF. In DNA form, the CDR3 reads TGTGCCAGCAGCTTGCCAGGGGCGGCGAATGAGCAGTTCTTC.

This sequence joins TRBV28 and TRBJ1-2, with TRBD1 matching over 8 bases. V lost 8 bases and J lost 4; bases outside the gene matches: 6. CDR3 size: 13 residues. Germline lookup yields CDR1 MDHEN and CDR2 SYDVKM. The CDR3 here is CASQPGQVYGYTF. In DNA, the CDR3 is TGTGCCAGCCAACCGGGACAGGTCTATGGCTACACCTTC.

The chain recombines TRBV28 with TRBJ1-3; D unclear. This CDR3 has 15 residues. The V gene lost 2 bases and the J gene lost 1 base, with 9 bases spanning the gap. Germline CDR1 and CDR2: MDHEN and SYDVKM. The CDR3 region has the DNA TGTGCCAGCAGTTTAGTGGACCATTCTGGAAACACCATATATTTT. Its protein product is CASSLVDHSGNTIYF.

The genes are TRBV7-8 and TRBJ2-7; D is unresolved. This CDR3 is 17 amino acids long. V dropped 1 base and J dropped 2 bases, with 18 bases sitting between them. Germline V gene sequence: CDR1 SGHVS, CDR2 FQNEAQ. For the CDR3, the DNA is TGTGCCAGCAGCTTAGGAGTTGGAGCACCCGAACCCTACGAGCAGTACTTC. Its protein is CASSLGVGAPEPYEQYF.

The CDR3 is CASSNVGLNTEAFF. The CDR3 region has the DNA TGTGCCAGCAGCAACGTAGGACTGAACACTGAAGCTTTCTTT. The chain uses TRBV9 and TRBJ1-1, with D hard to call. CDR1 and CDR2 from the germline V gene are SGDLS and YYNGEE. The CDR3 covers 14 residues. Trimming removed 4 bases at V and 0 bases at J, with 10 bases between.

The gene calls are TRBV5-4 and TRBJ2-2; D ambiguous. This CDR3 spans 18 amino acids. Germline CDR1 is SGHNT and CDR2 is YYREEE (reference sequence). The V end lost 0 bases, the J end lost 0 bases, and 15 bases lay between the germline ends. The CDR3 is CASSLGESTYPNTGELFF. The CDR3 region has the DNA TGTGCCAGCAGCTTGGGGGAATCTACGTACCCGAACACCGGGGAGCTGTTTTTT.

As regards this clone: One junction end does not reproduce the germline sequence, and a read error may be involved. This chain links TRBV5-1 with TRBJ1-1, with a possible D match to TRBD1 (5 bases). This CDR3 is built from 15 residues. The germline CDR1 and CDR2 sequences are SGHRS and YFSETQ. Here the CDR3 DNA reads TGCGCCAGCAGCTTGGCCTTGTCAGGGAACACTAAAGCTTTCTTT. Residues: CASSLALSGNTKAFF. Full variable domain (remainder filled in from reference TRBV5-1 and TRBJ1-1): KAGVTQTPRYLIKTRGQQVTLSCSPISGHRSVSWYQQTPGQGLQFLFEYFSETQRNKGNFPGRFSGRQFSNSRSEMNVSTLELGDSALYLCASSLALSGNTKAFFGQGTRLTVV.